This T cell receptor beta chain was recovered during a study of OX40 agonist ivuxolimab in advanced cancers. The wider study: Of the participants, about 40% had some prior anti-PD-1, anti-PD-L1 or anti-CTLA-4 therapy, which was allowed. Three partial responders included one hepatocellular carcinoma patient and two cutaneous melanoma patients.

Profiled with immunoSEQ multiplex PCR; TCRdb holds only in-frame clones, not every one. The sample includes 52,000 or so clones, around 90% of them seen just once. Study-level findings and limits: CD8+ T cells averaged more expanded clones than CD4+. Certain nonresponders likewise exhibited a low normalized T-cell clonal expansion.

This clone has just one count. Its target is unknown. This TCR derives from an adult with an advanced solid tumor such as melanoma, head and neck, liver or kidney cancer. This sample comprised CD4+ or CD8+ T cells sorted from blood, obtained in a trial of the OX40 agonist ivuxolimab.

This CDR3 reads CASSYGQGPQPQHF. The CDR3 DNA follows: TGTGCCAGCAGTTACGGACAGGGCCCTCAGCCCCAGCATTTT. The chain is built from TRBV7-6 and TRBJ1-5; 8 bases are shared with TRBD1. Germline CDR1 SGHVS, CDR2 FNYEAQ. The CDR3 has 14 amino acids. V lost 6 bases to trimming and J lost 6 bases; unmatched junction nucleotides: 7.